This is a list of T cell receptor beta chains from one sample in a study of metastatic and nonmetastatic thyroid tumors. TCRdb re-called the PCR reads via MiXCR. The repertoire holds 20,000 to 25,000 clones, with about 16% as singletons. The sample comprised blood. The receptors were sampled from a female donor with papillary thyroid cancer or a benign thyroid nodule (not recorded which). Some clones in this sample may be carry-over from other donors' samples. Both conserved end residues are part of each CDR3. A D gene is named only where the DNA matches it firmly. Only part of the rows carry a size: once, few, many, or a class if the clone is expanded.

clone_size d_call j_call v_call cdr3_aa cdr3_nt
many - TRBJ2-2 TRBV20-1 CSAITSTNTGELFF TGCAGTGCTATAACTAGCACGAACACCGGGGAGCTGTTTTTT
few - TRBJ1-6 TRBV6-1 CALRGGSSYNSPLHF TGTGCCCTCAGAGGCGGCAGCTCCTATAATTCACCCCTCCACTTT
many TRBD1 TRBJ1-2 TRBV6-1 CASISGQGAVGYTF TGTGCCAGCATTTCGGGACAGGGGGCCGTTGGCTACACCTTC
many TRBD2 TRBJ2-1 TRBV27 CASSPLAGVSNEQFF TGTGCCAGCAGCCCCCTAGCGGGAGTGAGCAATGAGCAGTTCTTC
many TRBD1 TRBJ1-4 TRBV7-9 CASSSDRAVNEKLFF TGTGCCAGCAGCTCGGACAGGGCCGTAAATGAAAAACTGTTTTTT
many - TRBJ2-2 TRBV30 CAWRAQNTGELFF TGTGCCTGGAGAGCGCAGAACACCGGGGAGCTGTTTTTT
many - TRBJ1-6 TRBV7-9 CASSSYGTDNSPLHF TGTGCCAGCAGCTCCTATGGGACGGATAATTCACCCCTCCACTTT
many TRBD1 TRBJ2-7 TRBV5-6 CASRPTGNPYEQYF TGTGCCAGCAGACCGACAGGGAATCCCTACGAGCAGTACTTC
- - TRBJ2-3 TRBV9 CASRGQVTDTQYF TGTGCCAGTCGAGGTCAGGTCACAGATACGCAGTATTTT
many - TRBJ1-5 TRBV24-1 CATSVGGLSNQPQHF TGTGCCACCAGTGTGGGGGGCCTTAGCAATCAGCCCCAGCATTTT
many - TRBJ2-7 TRBV2 CASRDGEFSEQYF TGTGCCAGCCGGGACGGCGAATTTTCCGAGCAGTACTTC
- - TRBJ1-2 TRBV11-2 CASSSPGAALSYGYTF TGTGCCAGCAGCTCCCCGGGTGCGGCGCTAAGCTATGGCTACACCTTC
- TRBD1 TRBJ1-2 TRBV18 CASSPDRDGYTF TGTGCCAGCTCACCCGACAGGGATGGCTACACCTTC
many - TRBJ2-7 TRBV6-1 CASRVGLAPLYEQYF TGTGCCAGCAGGGTAGGGCTAGCGCCATTGTACGAGCAGTACTTC
many TRBD2 TRBJ2-1 TRBV5-1 CASSLMGTSGTPPYNEQFF TGCGCCAGCAGCTTAATGGGAACTAGCGGGACACCCCCCTACAATGAGCAGTTCTTC
- - TRBJ1-5 TRBV28 CASSLNGNQPQHF TGTGCCAGCAGTTTAAACGGCAATCAGCCCCAGCATTTT
many - TRBJ2-1 TRBV6-1 CASSVASSSYNEQFF TGTGCCAGCAGCGTAGCGTCGAGCTCCTACAATGAGCAGTTCTTC
- - TRBJ2-7 TRBV20-1 CSARALQESSYEQYF TGCAGTGCTAGAGCCCTACAGGAATCTTCCTACGAGCAGTACTTC
many - TRBJ2-7 TRBV18 CASSPENWSYEQYF TGTGCCAGCTCACCAGAAAATTGGAGCTACGAGCAGTACTTC
many - TRBJ2-7 TRBV24-1 CATSRGTASYEQYF TGTGCCACCAGCCGCGGGACAGCGTCCTACGAGCAGTACTTC
few TRBD1 TRBJ2-7 TRBV6-1 CASSLRQGSYEQYF TGTGCCAGCAGTCTGAGACAGGGCTCCTACGAGCAGTACTTC
- TRBD2 TRBJ2-1 TRBV20-1 CSASGTSGNEQFF TGCAGTGCCTCCGGGACTAGCGGCAATGAGCAGTTCTTC
many TRBD2 TRBJ2-1 TRBV5-8 CASSLGGSYNEQFF TGTGCCAGCAGCTTGGGCGGGAGTTATAATGAGCAGTTCTTC
many TRBD2 TRBJ2-5 TRBV20-1 CSGGGREKTQYF TGCAGTGGTGGCGGGAGGGAAAAGACCCAGTACTTC
- TRBD2 TRBJ2-7 TRBV11-2 CASSSGAGDGWYEQYF TGTGCCAGCAGCTCAGGAGCGGGAGACGGGTGGTACGAGCAGTACTTC
- TRBD1 TRBJ1-6 TRBV19 CASSRGQGVNNPLHF TGTGCCAGTAGCCGGGGACAGGGAGTTAATAACCCCCTCCACTTT
many TRBD2 TRBJ2-1 TRBV5-8 CASSLAATSGKNEQFF TGTGCCAGCAGCTTGGCGGCGACTAGCGGGAAAAATGAGCAGTTCTTC
- - TRBJ2-1 TRBV5-1 CASSLFNNEQFF TGCGCCAGCAGCTTGTTTAACAATGAGCAGTTCTTC
many TRBD1 TRBJ2-2 TRBV13 CASSSTGTGGSGELFF TGTGCCAGCAGCTCTACCGGGACAGGGGGCTCCGGGGAGCTGTTTTTT
many - TRBJ1-1 TRBV7-9 CASSLGGARNTEAFF TGTGCCAGCAGCTTAGGAGGGGCCCGGAACACTGAAGCTTTCTTT
medium-sized TRBD2 TRBJ2-1 TRBV5-1 CASSLGTSGLEQFF TGCGCCAGCAGCCTAGGGACTAGCGGGTTGGAGCAGTTCTTC
many - TRBJ2-5 TRBV18 CASSPAQYAETQYF TGTGCCAGCTCACCAGCCCAGTATGCAGAGACCCAGTACTTC
- - TRBJ2-3 TRBV20-1 CRTAPKTRFTDTQYF TGCAGAACCGCTCCGAAGACTCGATTCACAGATACGCAGTATTTT
many - TRBJ1-1 TRBV3-1 CASSQFMNTEAFF TGTGCCAGCAGCCAATTTATGAACACTGAAGCTTTCTTT
many TRBD1 TRBJ1-6 TRBV30 CAWSRQGADNSPLHF TGTGCCTGGAGTAGACAGGGGGCGGATAATTCACCCCTCCACTTT
few - TRBJ2-5 TRBV5-4 CASSTGTRETQYF TGTGCCAGCAGCACCGGGACTCGGGAGACCCAGTACTTC
- - TRBJ1-6 TRBV30 CAWLGGRDNSPLHF TGTGCCTGGCTGGGTGGGAGGGACAATTCACCCCTCCACTTT
many TRBD1 TRBJ1-2 TRBV3-1 CASSQLTGTGVYGYTF TGTGCCAGCAGCCAACTCACCGGGACAGGGGTGTATGGCTACACCTTC
once - TRBJ2-2 TRBV5-1 CARATGDRGAVF TGCGCCAGAGCCACGGGAGACCGGGGAGCTGTTTTT
many TRBD1 TRBJ2-6 TRBV12-3/TRBV12-4 CASSDRGPYSGANVLTF TGTGCCAGCAGTGACAGGGGTCCCTACTCTGGGGCCAACGTCCTGACTTTC
many TRBD2 TRBJ2-7 TRBV18 CASSPLAGDASYEQYF TGTGCCAGCTCACCACTAGCGGGCGATGCTTCCTACGAGCAGTACTTC
many - TRBJ2-2 TRBV20-1 CSDGLELFF TGCAGTGACGGGCTTGAGCTGTTTTTT